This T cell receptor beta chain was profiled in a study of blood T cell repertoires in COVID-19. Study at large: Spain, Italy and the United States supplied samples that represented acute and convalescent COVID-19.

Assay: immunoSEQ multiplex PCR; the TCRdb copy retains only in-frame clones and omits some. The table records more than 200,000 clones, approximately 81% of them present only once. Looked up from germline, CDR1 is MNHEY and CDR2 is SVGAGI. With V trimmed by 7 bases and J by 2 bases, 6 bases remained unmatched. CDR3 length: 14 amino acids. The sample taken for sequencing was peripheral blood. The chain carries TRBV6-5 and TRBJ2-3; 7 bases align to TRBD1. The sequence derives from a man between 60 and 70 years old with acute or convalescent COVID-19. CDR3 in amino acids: CASTQTGPTDTQYF. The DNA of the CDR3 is TGTGCCAGCACTCAGACAGGGCCCACAGATACGCAGTATTTT.